This is a list of T cell receptor beta chains from one sample in a study of blood T cell repertoires in COVID-19. TCRdb's copy holds only in-frame clones and misses some; the assay was immunoSEQ multiplex PCR. This sample has under 150,000 clones, with 70% to 90% found just once. Sample: peripheral blood. The origin of the receptors is a human donor in a cohort sampled during active COVID-19. The CDR3 runs from the conserved cysteine through the conserved F or W. Fields, in order: J gene, CDR3 length, clone size, D gene, V gene, CDR3 protein. D genes are given only for firm matches. Size tells how often a clone was seen (once, few, many) or the class of an expanded clone, and some rows leave it out.

TRBJ2-7,14,-,TRBD1,TRBV6-6,CASSSNRGLGEQYF
TRBJ2-3,11,-,-,TRBV7-9,CAAESTDTQYF
TRBJ2-2,16,-,-,TRBV7-9,CASSPGWGRNTGELFF
TRBJ2-6,17,-,TRBD2,TRBV19,CASSATSGSSGANVLTF
TRBJ1-2,13,once,TRBD1,TRBV12-3/TRBV12-4,CASKDRETYGYTF
TRBJ2-5,19,-,TRBD2,TRBV6-2/TRBV6-3,CASSYPGGKRIRYQETQYF
TRBJ2-6,17,-,-,TRBV5-4,CASRPGLINSGANVLTF
TRBJ1-3,13,-,-,TRBV10-3,CAIRGGGGNTIYF
TRBJ1-4,14,-,TRBD1,TRBV7-9,CASSRGQENEKLFF
TRBJ1-2,15,-,-,TRBV5-5,CASSWGGDQYYGYTF
TRBJ1-1,14,-,TRBD1,TRBV5-1,CASSLAGGSLEAFF
TRBJ2-3,15,-,TRBD1,TRBV30,CAWSRGQGLTDTQYF
TRBJ2-3,15,once,TRBD2,TRBV25-1,CASSGERGSTDTQYF
TRBJ2-7,15,-,-,TRBV6-5,CASRTPRGGTYEQYF
TRBJ1-3,12,-,TRBD1,TRBV3-1/TRBV3-2,CASGTGVNTIYF
TRBJ2-7,13,-,TRBD1,TRBV5-1,CASSWTGRYEQYF
TRBJ2-3,14,-,-,TRBV5-1,CASSLVGAEDTQYF
TRBJ1-1,14,-,-,TRBV5-1,CASSFKTGSTEAFF
TRBJ2-3,15,-,TRBD1,TRBV9,CASSVGGTAQDTQYF
TRBJ2-7,15,-,-,TRBV19,CASSIVHRDHYEQYF
TRBJ1-1,12,-,-,TRBV12-5,CASGLSRTEAFF
TRBJ2-5,18,-,TRBD2,TRBV11-3,CASSLGGGLAGSQETQYF